Below, 23 T cell receptor beta chains from the same sample are listed, as sequenced in a study of T cells in Graves' hyperthyroidism and ophthalmopathy. The investigators amplified TCR beta CDR3 regions from RNA transcripts. First-round RT-PCR targeting the TCR CDR3 was performed with the HTBI primer set. TCRdb reprocessed the multiplex PCR reads with MiXCR, giving one entry per CDR3 protein. The sample contains roughly 600,000 distinct CDR3 sequences, more than 14% of which appear only once. Sequencing was performed on blood. Receptor source: a woman aged 45-60 years with Graves' ophthalmopathy.

This clonotype was seen many times. The V gene is TRBV28, the J gene TRBJ2-1; unclear D gene. The CDR3 totals 13 residues. V shed 6 bases and J shed 4 bases, with 10 bases lying between them. Germline CDR1 reads MDHEN; CDR2 reads SYDVKM. CDR3 in amino acids: CASSGGLYNEQFF. CDR3 nucleotide sequence: TGTGCCAGCAGCGGCGGTCTATACAATGAGCAGTTCTTC. Supplemented by reference TRBV28 and TRBJ2-1, the full variable domain reads DVKVTQSSRYLVKRTGEKVFLECVQDMDHENMFWYRQDPGLGLRLIYFSYDVKMKEKGDIPEGYSVSREKKERFSLILESASTNQTSMYLCASSGGLYNEQFFGPGTRLTVL.

Ten or more counts support this clonotype. This chain connects TRBV2 to TRBJ2-5; no definite D call. This CDR3 comprises 13 residues. The germline V and J ends were trimmed by 8 bases and 1 base, with 11 bases remaining between them. Germline V gene sequence: CDR1 SNHLY, CDR2 FYNNEI. CDR3 in amino acids: CASVLLTQETQYF. The DNA of the CDR3 is TGTGCCAGCGTGCTATTAACCCAAGAGACCCAGTACTTC.

The chain combines TRBV6-5 with TRBJ2-7, with TRBD2 identical over 12 bases. Germline assignment: CDR1 MNHEY and CDR2 SVGAGI. The V gene end was trimmed by 0 bases and the J gene end by 0 bases; junction bases not matched to a gene: 6. This CDR3 has 18 amino acids. CDR3 sequence (DNA): TGTGCCAGCAGTTACTCTGGGGGACTAGCGGGCCTCTCCTACGAGCAGTACTTC. Translating it yields CASSYSGGLAGLSYEQYF.

A few counts support this clonotype. The rearrangement joins TRBV6-1 to TRBJ2-1; 9 bases are shared with TRBD1. The CDR3 has 14 residues. In germline, CDR1 is MNHNS, CDR2 SASEGT. Unmatched junction bases numbered 4, after V lost 7 bases and J lost 3 bases. The CDR3 sequence is CASNRDRVYNEQFF. The CDR3 bases are TGTGCCAGCAATCGGGACAGGGTCTACAATGAGCAGTTCTTC.

The sample holds many counts of this clonotype. V is TRBV6-1 and J is TRBJ1-5, with TRBD1 matching 8 bases. The junction had 6 bases not matched to a gene; V was cut back by 5 bases and J by 6 bases. The CDR3 consists of 14 residues. Per the germline V gene, CDR1 is MNHNS and CDR2 is SASEGT. The CDR3 loop is CASSIDRGSQPQHF. The CDR3 DNA reads as TGTGCCAGCAGTATTGACAGGGGTAGTCAGCCCCAGCATTTT.

This clonotype showed up many times. This chain connects TRBV12-3 or TRBV12-4 to TRBJ1-1; 8 bases fit TRBD1. The V gene end was trimmed by 2 bases and the J gene end by 2 bases; junction bases not matched to a gene: 13. The CDR3 is 18 residues long. This CDR3 is CASSLSPAGGLKNTEAFF. The DNA of the CDR3 is TGTGCCAGCAGTTTAAGCCCGGCAGGGGGCCTGAAAAACACTGAAGCTTTCTTT.

This clonotype was recorded at least ten times. This chain joins TRBV30 and TRBJ1-1; no clear D gene. The CDR3 totals 15 residues. Trimming left V 0 bases short and J 0 bases short, with 11 bases between. CDR1 and CDR2 from the germline V gene are GTSNPN and SVGIG (reference sequence). CDR3 DNA sequence: TGTGCCTGGAGTGTGGGCGCCAGTATGAACACTGAAGCTTTCTTT. Encoded protein: CAWSVGASMNTEAFF. Supplemented by reference TRBV30 and TRBJ1-1, the full variable domain reads SQTIHQWPATLVQPVGSPLSLECTVEGTSNPNLYWYRQAAGRGLQLLFYSVGIGQISSEVPQNLSASRPQDRQFILSSKKLLLSDSGFYLCAWSVGASMNTEAFFGQGTRLTVV.

This clonotype was counted only a few times. J is TRBJ2-2 and V is TRBV28; 16 bases align to TRBD2. CDR1 and CDR2 (germline): MDHEN, SYDVKM. The CDR3 length is 19 residues. The J segment lost 1 base and the V segment lost 6 bases, leaving 8 bases of the junction unmatched. CDR3 DNA sequence: TGTGCCAGCAGGTTCCTCGGGACTAGCGGGAGGGTGAACACCGGGGAGCTGTTTTTT. This sequence encodes CASRFLGTSGRVNTGELFF.

For this clonotype: A much larger clone differs from this one at a single base, so this may be a read error. No conserved phenylalanine or tryptophan is present at the end of the CDR3, so a read error is the likely explanation. V and J are TRBV6-2 or TRBV6-3 and TRBJ1-5, with a tentative D call TRBD1 (5 bases). CDR3 size: 14 residues. Trimming removed 2 bases from V and 3 bases from J, with 8 bases in between. The V gene's germline CDR1 is MNHEY and CDR2 SVGEGT. CDR3 DNA sequence: TGTGCCAGCAGTTACACCAGGGCCAATCAGCCCCAGCATCTT. This sequence encodes CASSYTRANQPQHL.

This clonotype has more than one count but fewer than ten. The chain has TRBV6-2 or TRBV6-3 and TRBJ2-1; 7 bases are shared with TRBD2. The CDR3 has 17 amino acids. Germline assignment: CDR1 MNHEY and CDR2 SVGEGT. Trimming took 3 bases from V and 4 from J; bases not matched to a gene: 12. The CDR3 nucleotides read TGTGCCAGCAGTTATTACGGACTAGTGGGCCCATACAATGAGCAGTTCTTC. This codes for CASSYYGLVGPYNEQFF.

This clonotype was picked up many times. The chain carries TRBV30 and TRBJ2-5; a possible D gene is TRBD2 (6 bases). V lost 0 bases and J 0 bases, leaving 11 bases between the germline ends. The length of the CDR3 is 15 residues. Germline assignment: CDR1 GTSNPN and CDR2 SVGIG (reference sequence). This CDR3 is CAWSVLGLYQETQYF. The DNA for the CDR3 is TGTGCCTGGAGTGTATTGGGACTGTACCAAGAGACCCAGTACTTC.

This clonotype was picked up many times. The chain couples TRBV7-9 to TRBJ1-5; D not certain. V shed 4 bases and J shed 4 bases, with 14 bases lying between them. Germline V CDR1 and CDR2: SEHNR, FQNEAQ (reference sequence). The CDR3 totals 15 residues. DNA of the CDR3: TGTGCCAGCAGCTCTAAGGGTTTAGGGAATCAGCCCCAGCATTTT. Translation gives CASSSKGLGNQPQHF.

This clonotype was seen repeatedly, ten times or more. This CDR3 reads CASSPIQGAEGQPQHF. For the CDR3, the DNA is TGTGCCAGCAGTCCAATACAGGGGGCTGAGGGTCAGCCCCAGCATTTT. The rearrangement uses TRBV28 and TRBJ1-5; 9 nucleotides agree with TRBD1. Germline CDR1 and CDR2: MDHEN and SYDVKM. The ends lost 5 bases at V and 6 bases at J; junction bases unmatched: 11. CDR3 size: 16 residues.

V usage is TRBV20-1 and J usage is TRBJ2-3; D perhaps matches TRBD2 (6 bases). Germline V gene data show CDR1 as DFQATT and CDR2 as SNEGSKA (reference sequence). This CDR3 spans 14 amino acids. V dropped 5 bases and J dropped 6 bases, with 18 bases sitting between them. CDR3 region: CSALPGLALDTQYF. In nucleotides, the CDR3 is TGCAGTGCTCTACCGGGACTTGCACTGGATACGCAGTATTTT.

Note on this clonotype: A much larger clone lies one base from this, so it may be a read error. The chain has TRBV28 and TRBJ2-7; the D is unclear. Germline assignment: CDR1 MDHEN and CDR2 SYDVKM. V was cut by 3 bases and J by 6 bases, with 9 bases left in between. CDR3 length: 12 residues. This CDR3 is CASSFSGVEQYF. The CDR3 bases are TGTGCCAGCAGTTTTTCAGGTGTCGAGCAGTACTTC.

This clonotype came up many times. The CDR3 coding sequence is TGTGCCAGCAGTGAAGTGGTTCGGAGTTTAGCCAAAAACATTCAGTACTTC. Its protein product is CASSEVVRSLAKNIQYF. The chain combines TRBV6-1 with TRBJ2-4, with no clear D. With 1 base removed from V and 0 bases from J, the gap between germline ends came to 13 bases. The CDR3 is 17 amino acids. Looked up from germline, CDR1 is MNHNS and CDR2 is SASEGT.

In this sample, this clonotype turned up a few times. This sequence joins TRBV12-3 or TRBV12-4 and TRBJ1-5; TRBD1 aligns across 10 bases. The CDR3 consists of 17 residues. The J segment lost 0 bases and the V segment lost 6 bases, leaving 8 bases of the junction unmatched. CDR3 residues: CASSLWTGGYSNQPQHF. The CDR3 region has the DNA TGTGCCAGCAGCCTTTGGACAGGGGGATATAGCAATCAGCCCCAGCATTTT.

This clonotype was found a few times. V and J are TRBV7-9 and TRBJ2-1; perhaps TRBD1 as D (6 bases). The V and J ends lost 5 bases and 3 bases respectively, with 11 bases between them. The CDR3 sequence is 14 residues long. In germline, CDR1 is SEHNR, CDR2 FQNEAQ (reference sequence). CDR3 nucleotide sequence: TGTGCCAGCAGCCACAACAGGGACTACAATGAGCAGTTCTTC. Translation: CASSHNRDYNEQFF.

The CDR3, as DNA: TGTGCCAGCAGCCAGGCCTCTGGGTCGTTCCTCTACGAGCAGTACTTC. Protein sequence: CASSQASGSFLYEQYF. The chain links TRBV4-2 to TRBJ2-7; D gene ambiguous. Trimming removed 3 bases at V and 3 bases at J, with 18 bases between. CDR1 LGHNA and CDR2 YNFKEQ come from the germline V gene. This CDR3 has 16 amino acids.

The chain has TRBV11-2 and TRBJ2-4; possibly TRBD1 or TRBD2 for D (6 bases each). The ends were cut back, 3 bases at V and 0 bases at J, with 12 bases in the middle. Germline V CDR1 and CDR2: SGHAT, FQNNGV. The CDR3 has 16 residues. CDR3 residues: CASSFGGGRAKNIQYF. CDR3 nucleotide sequence: TGTGCCAGCAGCTTTGGAGGGGGAAGAGCCAAAAACATTCAGTACTTC.

Only a few counts were recorded for this clonotype. This chain connects TRBV11-3 to TRBJ2-3; the match to TRBD2 covers 13 bases. From germline, CDR1 is SGHNT and CDR2 YENEEA. There are 18 residues in the CDR3. The V gene end was trimmed by 5 bases and the J gene end by 0 bases; junction bases not matched to a gene: 8. The CDR3 region is CASSPGTSGTTSTDTQYF. The CDR3 DNA reads TGTGCCAGCAGCCCCGGGACTAGCGGGACCACTAGCACAGATACGCAGTATTTT. Using reference TRBV11-3 and TRBJ2-3 for the parts outside the CDR3, the full variable domain is EAGVVQSPRYKIIEKKQPVAFWCNPISGHNTLYWYLQNLGQGPELLIRYENEEAVDDSQLPKDRFSAERLKGVDSTLKIQPAELGDSAVYLCASSPGTSGTTSTDTQYFGPGTRLTVL.

Ten or more counts support this clonotype. The chain employs TRBV28 and TRBJ2-3; 10 bases agree with TRBD2. The germline V gene has CDR1 MDHEN and CDR2 SYDVKM. After removal of 7 bases from V and 4 bases from J, the junction contained 8 bases not matched to a gene. The length of the CDR3 is 15 residues. CDR3 amino acids: CASTPSGRPPDTQYF. The CDR3 DNA sequence: TGTGCCAGCACCCCTAGCGGGAGACCCCCAGATACGCAGTATTTT.

The rearrangement uses TRBV20-1 and TRBJ1-2; 7 positions agree with TRBD1. V lost 6 bases and J lost 5; bases outside the gene matches: 9. CDR3 length equals 13 residues. Germline V CDR1 and CDR2: DFQATT, SNEGSKA (reference sequence). The CDR3 nucleotides are TGCAGTGCCGGTACAGGGGCTGAGTATGGCTACACCTTC. Its protein product is CSAGTGAEYGYTF.